This T cell receptor (beta chain) was found in a study of blood T cell repertoires in COVID-19. Study as a whole: Both acute and convalescent COVID-19 samples were obtained from the United States, Italy and Spain. Sample material is recorded as cDNA or gDNA derived from T cells, B-cell-depleted T cells, or PBMCs.

J gave up 2 bases and V 5 bases, and 4 bases lay outside the gene matches. Per the germline V gene, CDR1 is SGHTA and CDR2 is FQGNSA. The CDR3 runs to 14 residues. All enrollees were roughly 18 to 95 years old and from 25 or so US areas. The assay was immunoSEQ multiplex PCR, and TCRdb's table has in-frame clones only and misses some. This repertoire shows about 160,000 clones, 82% found once; its top ten account for around 18%. The clonotype originates from a man aged 60 to 69 who had recovered from COVID-19. Specimen: PBMCs or T cells enriched from blood (not recorded which). The chain uses TRBV7-2 and TRBJ2-5; 8 bases are a match to TRBD2. In nucleotides, the CDR3 is TGTGCCAGCAGCGGCACTAGCGGTCAAGAGACCCAGTACTTC. Encoded protein: CASSGTSGQETQYF.